This T cell receptor (beta chain) was sequenced in a study of cytomegalovirus exposure and HLA in healthy donors. Study in general: About four fifths of 350 to 400 genotyped donors fell in the Caucasian-associated ancestry cluster. Study-level results: Researchers left out some V segments, among them TRBV6-2 and TRBV6-3, as indistinguishable.

Germline V lookup: CDR1 SEHNR, CDR2 FQNEAQ (reference sequence). The CDR3 extends over 13 amino acids. The V end was cut by 3 bases, the J end by 3 bases, with 9 bases between. A word on this clone: Its target is unknown.

PCR employed 60 Vbeta and 13 Jbeta primers. Profiled with immunoSEQ multiplex PCR; TCRdb holds only in-frame clones, not every one. The sample yields roughly 120,000 clones, approximately 80% seen once. The chain has TRBV7-9 and TRBJ2-7, with no clear D. Sequencing input: PBMCs. This clonotype was obtained from a woman between 25 and 40 years old in good health and CMV-seronegative. The CDR3 loop is CASSLVVNYEQYF. The CDR3 nucleotides are TGTGCCAGCAGCTTGGTAGTAAACTACGAGCAGTACTTC.